This T cell receptor beta chain was sequenced in a study of shared clonotypes between healthy human individuals. Across the whole study: Each donor's CD4 naive and CD4 memory cells filled three plates apiece, CD8 naive two, and CD8 memory one.

This clone has a single count. Its specificity is not known. CDR3 length: 18 residues. The germline gives CDR1 SGHVS, CDR2 FQNEAQ. V lost 5 bases to trimming and J lost 1 base; unmatched junction nucleotides: 10. Sequenced by immunoSEQ multiplex PCR; TCRdb stores in-frame clones only, minus some. The repertoire consists of 2 million to 3 million clones, with approximately 93% occurring once and the leading ten covering approximately 0.35%. Study conclusions and caveats: Genetic and exposure-history diversity was limited by the small donor number. When compared with the clonotypes that were shared by all four sorted-subset donors, the non-shared clonotypes turned out to have lower generation probabilities.

The clonotype originates from a man aged 18 to 35 in good health. Some clones in this sample may be carry-over from other donors' samples. This sequence joins TRBV7-8 and TRBJ2-3; 12 nucleotides match TRBD2. The sequenced sample consisted of naive CD4+ T cells from PBMCs. Documented subset: CD45RA+ positively selected. This CDR3 reads CASSPIGLAGGRTDTQYF. DNA of the CDR3: TGTGCCAGCAGCCCTATCGGGCTAGCGGGAGGGCGCACAGATACGCAGTATTTT.